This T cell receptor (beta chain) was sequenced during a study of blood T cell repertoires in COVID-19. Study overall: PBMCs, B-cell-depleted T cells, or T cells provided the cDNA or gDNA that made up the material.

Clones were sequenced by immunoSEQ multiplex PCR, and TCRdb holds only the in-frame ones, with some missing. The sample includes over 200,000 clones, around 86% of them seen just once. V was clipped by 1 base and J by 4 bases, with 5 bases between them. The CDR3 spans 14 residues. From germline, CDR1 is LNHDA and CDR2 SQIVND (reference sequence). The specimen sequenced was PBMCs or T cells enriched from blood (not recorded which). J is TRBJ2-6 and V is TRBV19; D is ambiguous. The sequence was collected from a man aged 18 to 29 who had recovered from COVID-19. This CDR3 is CASSIGAGANVLTF. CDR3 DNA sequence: TGTGCCAGTAGTATAGGAGCCGGGGCCAACGTCCTGACTTTC.